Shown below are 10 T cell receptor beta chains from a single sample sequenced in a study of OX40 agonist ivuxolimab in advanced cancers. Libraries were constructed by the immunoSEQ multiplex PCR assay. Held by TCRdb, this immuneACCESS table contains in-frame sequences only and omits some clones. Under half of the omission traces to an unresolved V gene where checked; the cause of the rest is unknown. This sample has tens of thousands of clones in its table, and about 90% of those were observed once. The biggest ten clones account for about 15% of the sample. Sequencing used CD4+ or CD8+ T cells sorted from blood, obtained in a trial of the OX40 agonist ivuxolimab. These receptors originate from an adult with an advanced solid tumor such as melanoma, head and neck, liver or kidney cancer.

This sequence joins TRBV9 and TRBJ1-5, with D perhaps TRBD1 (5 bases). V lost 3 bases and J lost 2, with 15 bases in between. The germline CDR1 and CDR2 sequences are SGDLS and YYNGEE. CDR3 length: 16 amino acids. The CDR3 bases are TGTGCCAGCAGCGCCGGGCAGGGACCGGGCAATCAGCCCCAGCATTTT. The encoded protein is CASSAGQGPGNQPQHF.

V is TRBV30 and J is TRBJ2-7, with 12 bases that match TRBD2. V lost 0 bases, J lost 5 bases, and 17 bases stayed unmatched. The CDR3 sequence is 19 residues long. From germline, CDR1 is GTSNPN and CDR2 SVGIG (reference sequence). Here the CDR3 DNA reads TGTGCCTGGAGTGTTTGGACAGGGGGACTAGCGGGTAAATGGGACGAGCAGTACTTC. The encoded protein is CAWSVWTGGLAGKWDEQYF.

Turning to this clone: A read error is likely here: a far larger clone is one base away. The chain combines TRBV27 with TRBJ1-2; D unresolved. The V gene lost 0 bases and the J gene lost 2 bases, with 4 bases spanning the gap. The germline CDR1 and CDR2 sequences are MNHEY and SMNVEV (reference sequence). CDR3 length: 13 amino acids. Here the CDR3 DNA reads TGTGCCAGCAGTTTATCACGGAACTATGGCTACACCTTC. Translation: CASSLSRNYGYTF.

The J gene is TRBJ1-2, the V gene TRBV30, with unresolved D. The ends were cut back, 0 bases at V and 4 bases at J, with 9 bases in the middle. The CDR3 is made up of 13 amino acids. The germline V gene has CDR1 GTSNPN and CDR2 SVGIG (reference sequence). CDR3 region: CAWSVPAPYGYTF. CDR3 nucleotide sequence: TGTGCCTGGAGTGTACCCGCCCCCTATGGCTACACCTTC.

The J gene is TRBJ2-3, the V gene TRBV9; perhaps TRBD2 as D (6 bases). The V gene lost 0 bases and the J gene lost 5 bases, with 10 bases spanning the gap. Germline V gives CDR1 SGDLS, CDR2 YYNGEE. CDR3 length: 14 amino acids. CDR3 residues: CASSVGEAGDTQYF. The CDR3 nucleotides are TGTGCCAGCAGCGTAGGGGAGGCCGGAGATACGCAGTATTTT.

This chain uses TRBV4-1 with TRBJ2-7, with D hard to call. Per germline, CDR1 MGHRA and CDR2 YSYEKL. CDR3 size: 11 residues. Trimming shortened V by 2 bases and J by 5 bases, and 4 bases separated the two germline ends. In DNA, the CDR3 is TGCGCCAGCAGCCAATTCGACGAGCAGTACTTC. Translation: CASSQFDEQYF.

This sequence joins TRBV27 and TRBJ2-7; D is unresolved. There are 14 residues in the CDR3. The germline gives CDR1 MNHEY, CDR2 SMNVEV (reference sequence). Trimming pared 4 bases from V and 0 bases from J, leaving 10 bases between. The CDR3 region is CASSYKRSSYEQYF. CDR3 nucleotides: TGTGCCAGCAGTTATAAAAGGAGCTCCTACGAGCAGTACTTC.

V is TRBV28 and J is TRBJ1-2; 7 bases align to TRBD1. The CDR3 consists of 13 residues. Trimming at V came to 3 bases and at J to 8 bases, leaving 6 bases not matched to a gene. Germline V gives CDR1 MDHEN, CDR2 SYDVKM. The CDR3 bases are TGTGCCAGCAGTTTGGAGACAGGGATCGGCTACACCTTC. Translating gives CASSLETGIGYTF.

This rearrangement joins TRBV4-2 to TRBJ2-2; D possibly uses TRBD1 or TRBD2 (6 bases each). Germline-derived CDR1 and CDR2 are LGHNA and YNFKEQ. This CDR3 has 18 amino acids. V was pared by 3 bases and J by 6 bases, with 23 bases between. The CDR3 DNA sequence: TGTGCCAGCAGCCAGACAGGCCCTCCGGGCGGGGCACCCGGGGAGCTGTTTTTT. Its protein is CASSQTGPPGGAPGELFF.

The CDR3 nucleotides read TGTGCCAGCAGCGCAGCCGGGACAGGGGTAAACGAGCAGTACTTC. Translated, it gives CASSAAGTGVNEQYF. The V and J genes are TRBV11-2 and TRBJ2-7, with 10 bases identical to TRBD1. The V gene's germline CDR1 is SGHAT and CDR2 FQNNGV. This CDR3 is 15 amino acids long. The ends lost 5 bases at V and 5 bases at J; junction bases unmatched: 9.